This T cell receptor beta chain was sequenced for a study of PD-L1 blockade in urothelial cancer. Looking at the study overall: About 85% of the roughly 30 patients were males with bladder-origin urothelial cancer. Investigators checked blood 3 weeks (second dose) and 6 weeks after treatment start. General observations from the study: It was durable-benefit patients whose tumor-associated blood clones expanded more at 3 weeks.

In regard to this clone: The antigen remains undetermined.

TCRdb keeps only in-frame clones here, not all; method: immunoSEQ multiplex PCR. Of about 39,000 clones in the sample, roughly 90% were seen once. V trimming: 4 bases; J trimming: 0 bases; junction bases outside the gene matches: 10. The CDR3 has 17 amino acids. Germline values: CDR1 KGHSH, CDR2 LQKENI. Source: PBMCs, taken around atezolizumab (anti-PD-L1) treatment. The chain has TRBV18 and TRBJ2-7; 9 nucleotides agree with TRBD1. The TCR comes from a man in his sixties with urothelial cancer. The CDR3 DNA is TGTGCCAGCTCACGTCCCGGGACAGGGCCGATCTCCTACGAGCAGTACTTC. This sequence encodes CASSRPGTGPISYEQYF. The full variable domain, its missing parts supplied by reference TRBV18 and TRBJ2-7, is NAGVMQNPRHLVRRRGQEARLRCSPMKGHSHVYWYRQLPEEGLKFMVYLQKENIIDESGMPKERFSAEFPKEGPSILRIQQVVRGDSAAYFCASSRPGTGPISYEQYFGPGTRLTVT.